Sequencing of this T cell receptor (beta chain) was carried out in a study of cytomegalovirus exposure and HLA in healthy donors. General study points: The majority of TCR sequences were rare, yet some public TCRs appeared in many donors. Immune exposure was documented only through CMV serostatus. The authors listed about 170 TCR beta chains as cytomegalovirus-associated.

The study ran its PCR with 60 Vbeta and 13 Jbeta primers. Assay used: immunoSEQ multiplex PCR; TCRdb lists only in-frame clones, some missing. The sample table includes 180,000 or so clones. Notes on this clone: Its antigen is not identified.

This sequence was found in a woman younger than 35 in good health and CMV-seropositive. Sequenced input: PBMCs.

DNA of the CDR3: TGTGCCAGTAGTCGGGATATCCTTACTTACGAGCAGTACTTC. Its translation is CASSRDILTYEQYF. The rearrangement uses TRBV19 and TRBJ2-7; weak D call: TRBD2 (5 bases). Per germline, CDR1 LNHDA and CDR2 SQIVND (reference sequence). Trimming left V 5 bases short and J 4 bases short, with 15 bases between. There are 14 residues in the CDR3.